One and the same sample provided the 21 T cell receptor beta chains below, sequenced in a study of OX40 agonist ivuxolimab in advanced cancers. Here immunoSEQ multiplex PCR was the method, and the copy in TCRdb shows in-frame clones only, minus some. The table has approximately 40,000 clones, about nine tenths seen once. The source was CD4+ or CD8+ T cells sorted from blood, collected in a trial of the OX40 agonist ivuxolimab. These receptors were taken from an adult with an advanced solid tumor such as melanoma, head and neck, liver or kidney cancer.

This rearrangement joins TRBV5-1 to TRBJ1-2; D is uncertain. Trimming took off 0 bases at V and 2 bases at J, with 11 bases between the two ends. CDR3 length equals 15 residues. From germline, CDR1 is SGHRS and CDR2 YFSETQ. The CDR3, as DNA: TGCGCCAGCAGCTTGGAGGGATCCCCCAACTATGGCTACACCTTC. Amino acid sequence: CASSLEGSPNYGYTF.

CDR3 bases: TGTGCCAGTACCCGAAATAGACTAGCGGGAGGCAGTGAGCAGTTCTTC. Its translation is CASTRNRLAGGSEQFF. The V call is TRBV19, the J call TRBJ2-1; 13 bases match TRBD2. From germline, CDR1 is LNHDA and CDR2 SQIVND (reference sequence). The length of the CDR3 is 16 residues. J gave up 9 bases and V 7 bases, and 12 bases lay outside the gene matches.

The V gene is TRBV18, the J gene TRBJ2-7; 7 bases match TRBD1. With 2 bases clipped from V and 1 base from J, the junction kept 2 bases outside the gene matches. Germline loops: CDR1 KGHSH, CDR2 LQKENI. The CDR3 spans 14 residues. The CDR3 bases are TGTGCCAGCTCACCAGGGACAGTGTCCTACGAGCAGTACTTC. This codes for CASSPGTVSYEQYF.

The rearrangement links TRBV10-3 to TRBJ1-5, with D possibly TRBD1 on 6 matching bases. Looked up from germline, CDR1 is ENHRY and CDR2 is SYGVKD. This CDR3 has 13 amino acids. V lost 1 base and J 7 bases, leaving 8 bases between the germline ends. This CDR3 is CAISEYGGQPQHF. The CDR3 nucleotides are TGTGCCATCAGTGAGTATGGGGGCCAGCCCCAGCATTTT.

The chain has TRBV28 and TRBJ1-2; TRBD1 aligns across 9 bases. The junction had 5 bases not matched to a gene; V was cut back by 4 bases and J by 8 bases. CDR3 length: 13 amino acids. The germline V gene has CDR1 MDHEN and CDR2 SYDVKM. CDR3 sequence (DNA): TGTGCCAGCAGTTCCTTGGGACAGGGAGGCTACACCTTC. As protein: CASSSLGQGGYTF.

This chain's CDR3 is CASSLLGNYGYTF. CDR3 bases: TGTGCCAGCAGTTTACTGGGAAACTATGGCTACACCTTC. The gene calls are TRBV28 and TRBJ1-2; D call uncertain. The germline gives CDR1 MDHEN, CDR2 SYDVKM. V was pared by 2 bases and J by 2 bases, with 6 bases between. The CDR3 runs 13 residues.

This sequence joins TRBV5-1 and TRBJ1-1; TRBD1 matches 8 bases. Germline V CDR1 and CDR2: SGHRS, YFSETQ. The CDR3 is made up of 14 amino acids. Trimming at V came to 4 bases and at J to 0 bases, leaving 2 bases not matched to a gene. The chain's CDR3 is CASSTGQVNTEAFF. DNA of the CDR3: TGCGCCAGCAGCACGGGACAGGTGAACACTGAAGCTTTCTTT.

The J gene is TRBJ2-2, the V gene TRBV7-3; 7 bases fit TRBD2. With V trimmed by 4 bases and J by 4 bases, 6 bases remained unmatched. Germline V CDR1 and CDR2: SGHTA, FQGTGA. This CDR3 region has 15 residues. The CDR3 DNA is TGTGCCAGCAGCTCAGCCGGCGGGAGCACCGGGGAGCTGTTTTTT. This codes for CASSSAGGSTGELFF.

This chain connects TRBV28 to TRBJ2-1; no definite D call. The length of the CDR3 is 10 residues. Per the germline V gene, CDR1 is MDHEN and CDR2 is SYDVKM. For the CDR3, the DNA is TGTGTTGTGGGGATTGATGAGCAGTTCTTC. It codes for CVVGIDEQFF. The entire variable domain, with the rest obtained from reference TRBV28 and TRBJ2-1, is as follows: DVKVTQSSRYLVKRTGEKVFLECVQDMDHENMFWYRQDPGLGLRLIYFSYDVKMKEKGDIPEGYSVSREKKERFSLILESASTNQTSMYLCVVGIDEQFFGPGTRLTVL.

This chain connects TRBV28 to TRBJ1-5; D is perhaps TRBD1 (5 bases). Germline CDR1 MDHEN, CDR2 SYDVKM. The CDR3 is 12 amino acids. V was cut by 11 bases and J by 4 bases, with 12 bases left in between. In DNA, the CDR3 is TGTGCCGCGGAAGGGGTAAATCAGCCCCAGCATTTT. This codes for CAAEGVNQPQHF.

The chain uses TRBV4-1 and TRBJ2-2, with TRBD2 as a possible D gene (5 bases). Germline assignment: CDR1 MGHRA and CDR2 YSYEKL. The CDR3 extends over 17 amino acids. The V end was cut by 0 bases, the J end by 2 bases, with 13 bases between. As DNA, the CDR3 is TGCGCCAGCAGCCAAGATCGGGGAACACTCAACACCGGGGAGCTGTTTTTT. This gives the protein CASSQDRGTLNTGELFF.

The chain is built from TRBV5-1 and TRBJ1-1; D is perhaps TRBD1 (6 bases). This CDR3 spans 15 amino acids. The germline V gene encodes CDR1 SGHRS and CDR2 YFSETQ. V was pared by 3 bases and J by 0 bases, with 12 bases between. In nucleotides, the CDR3 is TGCGCCAGCAGCTCAGGGGTCCCCATGAACACTGAAGCTTTCTTT. It codes for CASSSGVPMNTEAFF. Using reference TRBV5-1 and TRBJ1-1 for the parts outside the CDR3, the full variable domain is KAGVTQTPRYLIKTRGQQVTLSCSPISGHRSVSWYQQTPGQGLQFLFEYFSETQRNKGNFPGRFSGRQFSNSRSEMNVSTLELGDSALYLCASSSGVPMNTEAFFGQGTRLTVV.

V and J are TRBV5-6 and TRBJ2-7; D is ambiguous. Germline assignment: CDR1 SGHDT and CDR2 YYEEEE. V was clipped by 3 bases and J by 3 bases, with 10 bases between them. The CDR3 spans 13 residues. Here the CDR3 reads CASSSDLNYEQYF. Here the CDR3 DNA reads TGTGCCAGCAGCTCCGACCTGAACTACGAGCAGTACTTC.

The V call is TRBV29-1, the J call TRBJ1-3; D is unresolved. This CDR3 is 12 amino acids long. V shed 5 bases and J shed 4 bases, with 9 bases lying between them. CDR1 SQVTM and CDR2 ANQGSEA come from the germline V gene. CDR3 in DNA: TGCAGCGTTCGGGAAGGGGGAAACACCATATATTTT. Protein sequence: CSVREGGNTIYF.

CDR3 DNA: TGTGCCACCAGCAGAGATCTTCAGTCTCGCCCCTACGAGCAGTACTTC. Protein product: CATSRDLQSRPYEQYF. The genes are TRBV15 and TRBJ2-7; D is undetermined. Deletions cut 0 bases from V and 2 bases from J, with 14 bases between. Germline CDR1 reads LNHNV; CDR2 reads YYDKDF (reference sequence). There are 16 residues in the CDR3.

J is TRBJ1-4 and V is TRBV19; D call uncertain. The CDR3 spans 17 residues. Germline assignment: CDR1 LNHDA and CDR2 SQIVND (reference sequence). Trimming stripped 3 bases from V and 5 bases from J, with 19 bases between. For the CDR3, the DNA is TGTGCCAGTAGTATGCGCTCGATGGGAAGGGAGAATGAAAAACTGTTTTTT. Translation: CASSMRSMGRENEKLFF.

The chain employs TRBV2 and TRBJ2-7; TRBD1 might be the D (5 bases). The germline V gene encodes CDR1 SNHLY and CDR2 FYNNEI. CDR3 size: 15 residues. V was cut by 5 bases and J by 1 base, with 15 bases left in between. For the CDR3, the DNA is TGTGCCAGCAGTCCGACAGTCTTCGGTTCCTACGAGCAGTACTTC. As protein: CASSPTVFGSYEQYF.

The chain recombines TRBV10-2 with TRBJ1-2; a possible D gene is TRBD1 (5 bases). In germline, CDR1 is WSHSY, CDR2 SAAADI. CDR3 length equals 16 residues. Deletions cut 6 bases from V and 5 bases from J, with 22 bases between. CDR3 DNA: TGCGCCAGCAGGATGGGACTCATTACGGGCCAATATGGCTACACCTTC. It translates to CASRMGLITGQYGYTF.

This sequence joins TRBV5-4 and TRBJ2-5; TRBD1 agrees at 9 bases. V trimming: 2 bases; J trimming: 2 bases; junction bases outside the gene matches: 7. The germline V gene encodes CDR1 SGHNT and CDR2 YYREEE (reference sequence). This CDR3 contains 16 residues. This CDR3 is CASSLEDRGAQETQYF. As DNA, the CDR3 is TGTGCCAGCAGCTTAGAAGACAGGGGGGCACAAGAGACCCAGTACTTC.

The chain uses TRBV7-2 and TRBJ2-7, with 8 bases identical to TRBD2. This CDR3 spans 15 amino acids. After removal of 4 bases from V and 6 bases from J, the junction contained 11 bases not matched to a gene. The germline V gene has CDR1 SGHTA and CDR2 FQGNSA. CDR3 in amino acids: CASSSDRLAFAEQYF. DNA for the CDR3: TGTGCCAGCAGCTCGGATCGACTAGCGTTCGCCGAGCAGTACTTC.

This chain links TRBV2 with TRBJ2-5; D is ambiguous. The germline V gene encodes CDR1 SNHLY and CDR2 FYNNEI. There are 13 residues in the CDR3. Trimming shortened V by 6 bases and J by 1 base, and 9 bases separated the two germline ends. CDR3 loop: CASSDPLQETQYF. The CDR3, as DNA: TGTGCCAGCAGCGACCCCCTCCAAGAGACCCAGTACTTC. Full variable domain (outside the CDR3, taken from reference TRBV2 and TRBJ2-5): EPEVTQTPSHQVTQMGQEVILRCVPISNHLYFYWYRQILGQKVEFLVSFYNNEISEKSEIFDDQFSVERPDGSNFTLKIRSTKLEDSAMYFCASSDPLQETQYFGPGTRLLVL.